A selection of T cell receptor beta chains follows, all from one sample in a study of blood T cells in healthy people across ages. Each CDR3 protein gets one entry after TCRdb re-called the 5' RACE reads with MiXCR. The profile covers about 1.5 million distinct CDR3 sequences, with approximately 43% appearing a single time and under 5% taken by the ten largest. Material: blood. The receptors were sampled from a woman aged 18-29 years in good health. The CDR3 runs from the conserved cysteine through the conserved F or W. The order of the fields is V gene, clone size, J gene, D gene, CDR3 DNA, CDR3 protein. The D gene is left open where the match is weak. Not all rows give a size; the values are once, few, many and, for expanded clones, a class.

>TRBV14|-|TRBJ2-1|-
TGTGCCAGCAGCCAAGAGGGGTTGGTGGCTAGCTCCTACAATGAGCAGTTCTTC
CASSQEGLVASSYNEQFF
>TRBV12-3/TRBV12-4|-|TRBJ2-4|-
TGTGCCAGCAGTCCACTAGGGAACATTCAGTACTTC
CASSPLGNIQYF
>TRBV2|-|TRBJ1-5|-
TGTGCCAGTCGCGGGGGGCTCAATCAGCCCCAGCATTTT
CASRGGLNQPQHF
>TRBV4-1|many|TRBJ2-7|-
TGCGCCAGCAGCCAAGGGCAGGGTTTTGTCTCCGAGCAGTACTTC
CASSQGQGFVSEQYF
>TRBV27|-|TRBJ2-7|TRBD1
TGTGCCAGCAGTATACAGGGGATCCCCTACAATGAGCAGTACTTC
CASSIQGIPYNEQYF
>TRBV7-9|few|TRBJ2-7|-
TGTGCCAGCAGCTTTCTTTCGGGCATCTCCTACGAGCAGTACTTC
CASSFLSGISYEQYF
>TRBV6-2/TRBV6-3|-|TRBJ1-5|-
TGTGCCAGCATGAATAGACAGACCGGAGGTCAGCCCCAGCATTTT
CASMNRQTGGQPQHF
>TRBV2|-|TRBJ1-2|-
TGTGCCGTAGGGAACTATGGCTACACCTTC
CAVGNYGYTF
>TRBV7-6|-|TRBJ1-5|-
TGTGCCAGCAGCTTAGATGCCCGGACATCTCAGCCCCAGCATTTT
CASSLDARTSQPQHF
>TRBV29-1|-|TRBJ1-1|-
TGCAGCGTTGAAAAACTCACCGGCACTGAAGCTTTCTTT
CSVEKLTGTEAFF
>TRBV29-1|many|TRBJ1-2|-
TGCAGCGTACCAAGGACGGAGAACTATGGCTACACCTTC
CSVPRTENYGYTF
>TRBV2|-|TRBJ2-7|-
TGTGCCAGCAGTGATCCCGGGACACGACCCTACGAGCAGTACTTC
CASSDPGTRPYEQYF
>TRBV28|once|TRBJ1-1|-
TGTGCCAGCAGCTGGGCCCTCACTGAAGCTTTCTTT
CASSWALTEAFF
>TRBV12-3/TRBV12-4|-|TRBJ1-2|-
TGTGCCAGCAGGTTGACTCTGGATGGCTACACCTTC
CASRLTLDGYTF
>TRBV9|few|TRBJ2-7|TRBD2
TGTGCCAGCAGCGTAGCTAGCGGGAGGCTCTACGAGCAGTACTTC
CASSVASGRLYEQYF
>TRBV27|-|TRBJ2-3|TRBD2
TGTGCCAGCAGTCTTGGGACTAGCGCTACAGATACGCAGTATTTT
CASSLGTSATDTQYF
>TRBV3-1|-|TRBJ1-1|-
TGTGCCAGCACCGGACAGACTTTCACTGAAGCTTTCTTT
CASTGQTFTEAFF
>TRBV7-6|few|TRBJ2-1|-
TGTGCCAGCAGCTTAGTAGGGCGCTTATACAATGAGCAGTTCTTC
CASSLVGRLYNEQFF